Following are 14 T cell receptor beta chains from one sample sequenced in a study of CD8 T cells in Susac syndrome. RNA totalling about 0.45 to 1 ug underwent reverse transcription with random hexamers. MiXCR, applied by TCRdb to the immunoSEQ multiplex PCR reads, yields one record per CDR3 protein. The table includes hundreds of thousands of distinct CDR3 sequences, approximately 92% detected once. Sequencing was done on a sample of CD4+ T cells from PBMCs. The receptors were sampled from a human donor with multiple sclerosis.

In its sample, this clonotype was seen once. The chain joins TRBV20-1 to TRBJ1-5; 8 bases align to TRBD1. The trim removed 5 bases at V and 6 bases at J, leaving 6 bases unmatched. The CDR3 length is 13 residues. Germline assignment: CDR1 DFQATT and CDR2 SNEGSKA (reference sequence). The CDR3 nucleotides read TGCAGTGCTCGTACAGGGGGTGCTCAGCCCCAGCATTTT. Translating gives CSARTGGAQPQHF.

The gene calls are TRBV11-2 and TRBJ1-1; 8 bases are shared with TRBD1. The germline gives CDR1 SGHAT, CDR2 FQNNGV. After removal of 1 base from V and 1 base from J, the junction contained 2 bases not matched to a gene. There are 15 residues in the CDR3. The CDR3 coding sequence is TGTGCCAGCAGCTTAGGAGGACAGGGGAACACTGAAGCTTTCTTT. Translation: CASSLGGQGNTEAFF.

V and J are TRBV13 and TRBJ2-3, with TRBD2 identical over 8 bases. The junction had 9 bases not matched to a gene; V was cut back by 4 bases and J by 3 bases. The CDR3 sequence is 16 residues long. Germline V gene sequence: CDR1 PRHDT, CDR2 FYEKMQ (reference sequence). The CDR3, as DNA: TGTGCCAGCAGCTCCCGGGGGGGATCCCCTACAGATACGCAGTATTTT. Translating it yields CASSSRGGSPTDTQYF.

This chain uses TRBV7-9 with TRBJ1-2; TRBD1 might be the D (5 bases). The germline V gene has CDR1 SEHNR and CDR2 FQNEAQ (reference sequence). The CDR3 contains 15 residues. The V end was cut by 8 bases, the J end by 3 bases, with 19 bases between. CDR3 bases: TGTGCCAGCTCCCCTCCTTCCGGGACTGACTATGGCTACACCTTC. Protein product: CASSPPSGTDYGYTF.

The gene calls are TRBV4-1 and TRBJ1-5; tentative D call: TRBD1 (6 bases). Germline V CDR1 and CDR2: MGHRA, YSYEKL. The CDR3 contains 17 residues. The V and J ends lost 2 bases and 7 bases respectively, with 21 bases between them. In nucleotides, the CDR3 is TGCGCCAGCAGCCAACCTAACCCCTGGGGGGGGCAACAGCCCCAGCATTTT. Translation gives CASSQPNPWGGQQPQHF.

The J gene is TRBJ2-3, the V gene TRBV24-1; D is perhaps TRBD1 (5 bases). CDR3 length: 14 amino acids. V was pared by 1 base and J by 5 bases, with 9 bases between. Germline CDR1 reads KGHDR; CDR2 reads SFDVKD. This CDR3 is CATSDFWGLDTQYF. CDR3 nucleotides: TGTGCCACCAGTGATTTCTGGGGCTTAGATACGCAGTATTTT.

This chain joins TRBV9 and TRBJ1-3; 12 bases are a match to TRBD1. Losses at the gene ends were 2 bases for V and 2 bases for J; bases not matched to a gene: 8. Germline V gene lookup returns CDR1 SGDLS and CDR2 YYNGEE. CDR3 length equals 18 residues. This CDR3 is CASSVGTGTGGTGNTIYF. CDR3 DNA: TGTGCCAGCAGCGTTGGGACCGGGACAGGGGGCACTGGAAACACCATATATTTT.

The chain recombines TRBV3-1 with TRBJ1-6; D remains ambiguous. The CDR3 consists of 16 residues. Germline V CDR1 and CDR2: LGHDT, YNNKEL (reference sequence). V lost 1 base and J 7 bases, leaving 14 bases between the germline ends. DNA of the CDR3: TGTGCCAGCAGCCAAGGGGTAGCGTCGGGGAATTCACCCCTCCACTTT. Its protein is CASSQGVASGNSPLHF.

V and J are TRBV19 and TRBJ1-2; possibly TRBD1 for D (5 bases). Trimming removed 0 bases from V and 7 bases from J, with 18 bases in between. The CDR3 consists of 16 residues. The germline CDR1 and CDR2 sequences are LNHDA and SQIVND (reference sequence). CDR3 in amino acids: CASSIDLGPGHAGYTF. CDR3 nucleotide sequence: TGTGCCAGTAGTATAGATCTCGGGCCAGGGCATGCTGGCTACACCTTC.

In DNA form, the CDR3 reads TGTGCCATCAGTGAAATGTCAGGGGGAGCAGATACGCAGTATTTT. The encoded protein is CAISEMSGGADTQYF. The J gene is TRBJ2-3, the V gene TRBV10-3; 7 bases match TRBD1. The CDR3 runs 15 residues. Per the germline V gene, CDR1 is ENHRY and CDR2 is SYGVKD. The J segment lost 4 bases and the V segment lost 3 bases, leaving 7 bases of the junction unmatched.

The chain employs TRBV6-6 and TRBJ1-1; no firm D call. CDR3 size: 12 residues. V was cut by 6 bases and J by 5 bases, with 10 bases left in between. Germline V gives CDR1 MNHNY, CDR2 SVGAGI (reference sequence). The CDR3 coding sequence is TGTGCCAGCAGGCTCGACTGGACTGAAGCTTTCTTT. It encodes CASRLDWTEAFF.

This sequence joins TRBV5-1 and TRBJ2-3; 14 positions match TRBD2. The germline V gene encodes CDR1 SGHRS and CDR2 YFSETQ. CDR3 length equals 17 residues. Germline trimming cut 3 bases from V and 4 bases from J; bases unmatched to any gene: 7. The CDR3 loop reads CASSSGLAGVMSDTQYF. The DNA for the CDR3 is TGCGCCAGCAGCTCGGGACTAGCGGGAGTGATGTCAGATACGCAGTATTTT.

The chain has TRBV20-1 and TRBJ2-5, with D perhaps matching TRBD2 (6 bases). Per germline, CDR1 DFQATT and CDR2 SNEGSKA (reference sequence). The CDR3 covers 15 residues. V was clipped by 3 bases and J by 0 bases, with 14 bases between them. Here the CDR3 DNA reads TGCAGTGCTAGGAGCGGGTCGGATTACCAAGAGACCCAGTACTTC. As protein: CSARSGSDYQETQYF.

This chain links TRBV7-9 with TRBJ1-1; D possibly corresponds to TRBD1 (5 bases). Trimming took off 7 bases at V and 3 bases at J, with 15 bases between the two ends. The CDR3 is made up of 14 amino acids. Germline loops: CDR1 SEHNR, CDR2 FQNEAQ (reference sequence). This CDR3 reads CASNHQGLDTEAFF. The CDR3 DNA reads as TGTGCCAGCAACCATCAGGGTTTGGACACTGAAGCTTTCTTT.